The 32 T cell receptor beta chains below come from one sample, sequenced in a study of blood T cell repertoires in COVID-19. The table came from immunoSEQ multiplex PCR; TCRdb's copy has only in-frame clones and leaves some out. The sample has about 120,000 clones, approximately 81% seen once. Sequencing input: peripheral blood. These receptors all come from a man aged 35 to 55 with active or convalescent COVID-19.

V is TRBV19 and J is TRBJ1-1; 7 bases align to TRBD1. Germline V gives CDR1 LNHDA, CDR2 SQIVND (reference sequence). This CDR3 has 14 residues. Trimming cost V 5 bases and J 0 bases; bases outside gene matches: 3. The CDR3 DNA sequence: TGTGCCAGTAGTCCCGGACAGGTGAACACTGAAGCTTTCTTT. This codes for CASSPGQVNTEAFF.

The CDR3 loop reads CASSRVAGQGIGTEAFF. In DNA, the CDR3 is TGTGCCAGCAGCCGCGTCGCGGGACAGGGGATAGGGACTGAAGCTTTCTTT. This chain connects TRBV3-1 (or the pseudogene TRBV3-2) to TRBJ1-1; 10 bases line up with TRBD1. J lost 5 bases, V lost 4 bases, and 13 bases had no gene match. The length of the CDR3 is 17 residues. Germline V CDR1 and CDR2: LGHDT, YNNKEL (reference sequence).

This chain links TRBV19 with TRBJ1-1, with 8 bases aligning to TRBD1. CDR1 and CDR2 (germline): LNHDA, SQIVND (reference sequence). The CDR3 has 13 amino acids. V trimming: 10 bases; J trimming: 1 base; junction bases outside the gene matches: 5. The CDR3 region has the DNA TGTGCCATAAGACAGGGGAGGAACACTGAAGCTTTCTTT. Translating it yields CAIRQGRNTEAFF.

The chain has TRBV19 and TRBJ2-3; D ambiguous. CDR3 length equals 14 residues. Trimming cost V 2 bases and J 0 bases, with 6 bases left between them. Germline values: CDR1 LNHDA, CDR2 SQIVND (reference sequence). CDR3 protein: CASSISDSTDTQYF. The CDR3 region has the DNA TGTGCCAGTAGTATAAGCGATAGCACAGATACGCAGTATTTT.

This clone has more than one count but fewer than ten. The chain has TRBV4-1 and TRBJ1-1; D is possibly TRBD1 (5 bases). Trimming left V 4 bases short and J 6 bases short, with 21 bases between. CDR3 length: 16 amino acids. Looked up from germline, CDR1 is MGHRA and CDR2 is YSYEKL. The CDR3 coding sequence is TGCGCCAGCAGCCGCGATCCTTCCAGGGTAGACCCTGAAGCTTTCTTT. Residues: CASSRDPSRVDPEAFF.

The CDR3, as DNA: TGTGCCAGCAGCGCGGGAACCACTGAAGCTTTCTTT. Encoded protein: CASSAGTTEAFF. The V gene is TRBV6-5, the J gene TRBJ1-1, with D unresolved. Deletions cut 6 bases from V and 4 bases from J, with 9 bases between. Germline-derived CDR1 and CDR2 are MNHEY and SVGAGI. This CDR3 comprises 12 residues.

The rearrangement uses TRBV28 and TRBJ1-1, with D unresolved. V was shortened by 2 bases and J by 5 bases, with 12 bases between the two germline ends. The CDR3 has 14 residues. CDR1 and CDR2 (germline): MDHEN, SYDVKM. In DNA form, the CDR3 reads TGTGCCAGCAGTTTACCTACCCGAGGGACTGAAGCTTTCTTT. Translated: CASSLPTRGTEAFF.

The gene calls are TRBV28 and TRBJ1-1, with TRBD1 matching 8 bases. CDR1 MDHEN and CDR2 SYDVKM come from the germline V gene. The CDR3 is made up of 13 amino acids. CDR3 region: CQAQGAMNTEAFF. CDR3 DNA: TGTCAGGCCCAGGGGGCTATGAACACTGAAGCTTTCTTT.

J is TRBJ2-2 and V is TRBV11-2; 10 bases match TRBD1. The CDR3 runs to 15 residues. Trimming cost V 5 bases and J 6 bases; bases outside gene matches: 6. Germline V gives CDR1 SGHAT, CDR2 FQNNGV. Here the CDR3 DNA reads TGTGCCAGCAGCCCGGGACAGGGGCCTTCCGGGGAGCTGTTTTTT. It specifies CASSPGQGPSGELFF.

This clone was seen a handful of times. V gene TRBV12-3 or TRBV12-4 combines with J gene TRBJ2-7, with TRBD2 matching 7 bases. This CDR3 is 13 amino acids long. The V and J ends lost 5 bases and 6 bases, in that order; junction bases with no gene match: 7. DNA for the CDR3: TGTGCCAGCAGTACGGGACTACTCAGCGAGCAGTACTTC. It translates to CASSTGLLSEQYF.

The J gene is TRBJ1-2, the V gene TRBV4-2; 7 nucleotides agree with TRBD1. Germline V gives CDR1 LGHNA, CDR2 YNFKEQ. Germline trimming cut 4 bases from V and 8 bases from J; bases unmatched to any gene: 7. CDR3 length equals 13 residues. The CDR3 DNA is TGTGCCAGCAGCCGGGAGCAGGGGGACGGCTACACCTTC. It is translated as CASSREQGDGYTF.

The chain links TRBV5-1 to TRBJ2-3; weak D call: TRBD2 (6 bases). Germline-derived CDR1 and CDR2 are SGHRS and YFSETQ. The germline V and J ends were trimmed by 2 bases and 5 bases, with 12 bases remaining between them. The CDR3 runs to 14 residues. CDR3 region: CASSLIPGGDTQYF. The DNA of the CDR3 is TGCGCCAGCAGCTTAATTCCCGGGGGAGATACGCAGTATTTT.

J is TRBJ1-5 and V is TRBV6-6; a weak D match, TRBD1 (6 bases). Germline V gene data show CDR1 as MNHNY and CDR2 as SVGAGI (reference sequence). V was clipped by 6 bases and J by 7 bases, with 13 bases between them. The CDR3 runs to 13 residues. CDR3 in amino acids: CASSRGQSQPQHF. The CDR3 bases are TGTGCCAGCAGCCGAGGACAGAGCCAGCCCCAGCATTTT.

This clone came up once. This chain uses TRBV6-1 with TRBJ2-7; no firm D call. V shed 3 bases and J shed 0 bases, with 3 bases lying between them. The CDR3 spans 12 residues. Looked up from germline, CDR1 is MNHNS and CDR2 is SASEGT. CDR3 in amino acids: CASSDLSYEQYF. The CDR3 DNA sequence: TGTGCCAGCAGTGACCTCTCCTACGAGCAGTACTTC.

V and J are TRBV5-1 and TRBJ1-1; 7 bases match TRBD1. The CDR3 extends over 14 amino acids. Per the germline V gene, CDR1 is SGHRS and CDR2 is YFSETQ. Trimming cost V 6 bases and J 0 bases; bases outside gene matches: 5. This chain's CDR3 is CASNLQGMNTEAFF. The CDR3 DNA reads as TGCGCCAGCAACCTACAGGGGATGAACACTGAAGCTTTCTTT.

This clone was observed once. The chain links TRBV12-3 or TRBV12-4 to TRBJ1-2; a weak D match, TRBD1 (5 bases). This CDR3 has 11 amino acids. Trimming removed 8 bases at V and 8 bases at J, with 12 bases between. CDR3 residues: CASAGLGGYTF. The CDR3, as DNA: TGTGCCAGCGCAGGGTTAGGCGGCTACACCTTC.

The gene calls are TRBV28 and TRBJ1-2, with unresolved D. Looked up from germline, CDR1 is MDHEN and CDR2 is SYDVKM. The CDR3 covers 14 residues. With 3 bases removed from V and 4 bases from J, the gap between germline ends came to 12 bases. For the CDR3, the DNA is TGTGCCAGCAGTTTGATCTATGAGAGCTATGGCTACACCTTC. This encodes CASSLIYESYGYTF.

In DNA, the CDR3 is TGTGCCAGCAGTCCGGCCGGGGGGAACACCATATATTTT. It specifies CASSPAGGNTIYF. The rearrangement joins TRBV12-3 or TRBV12-4 to TRBJ1-3, with TRBD1 as a possible D gene (5 bases). V was pared by 5 bases and J by 7 bases, with 12 bases between. This CDR3 comprises 13 residues.

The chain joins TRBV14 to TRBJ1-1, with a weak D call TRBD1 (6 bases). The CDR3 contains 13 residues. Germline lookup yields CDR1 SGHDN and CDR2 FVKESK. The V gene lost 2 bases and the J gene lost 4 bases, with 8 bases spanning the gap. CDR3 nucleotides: TGTGCCAGCAGCCAAACCAGGGGCACTGAAGCTTTCTTT. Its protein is CASSQTRGTEAFF.

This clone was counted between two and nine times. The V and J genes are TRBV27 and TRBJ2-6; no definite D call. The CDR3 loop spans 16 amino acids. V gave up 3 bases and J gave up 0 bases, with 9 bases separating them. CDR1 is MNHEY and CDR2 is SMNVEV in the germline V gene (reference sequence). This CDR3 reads CASSFNGVSGANVLTF. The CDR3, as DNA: TGTGCCAGCAGTTTTAATGGAGTCTCTGGGGCCAACGTCCTGACTTTC.

Written as DNA, the CDR3 is TGTGCCAGCAGCTCGGGATTCCTCGGGGGAGCTTTCTTT. Protein: CASSSGFLGGAFF. V is TRBV7-2 and J is TRBJ1-1; TRBD1 might be the D (5 bases). The V gene's germline CDR1 is SGHTA and CDR2 FQGNSA. The V end lost 4 bases, the J end lost 10 bases, and 16 bases lay between the germline ends. The CDR3 runs to 13 residues.

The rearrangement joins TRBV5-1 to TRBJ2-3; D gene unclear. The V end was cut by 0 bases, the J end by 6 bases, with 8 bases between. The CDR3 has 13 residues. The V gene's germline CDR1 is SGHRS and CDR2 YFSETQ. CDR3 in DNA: TGCGCCAGCAGCTTGGACCCCAGTGATACGCAGTATTTT. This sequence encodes CASSLDPSDTQYF.

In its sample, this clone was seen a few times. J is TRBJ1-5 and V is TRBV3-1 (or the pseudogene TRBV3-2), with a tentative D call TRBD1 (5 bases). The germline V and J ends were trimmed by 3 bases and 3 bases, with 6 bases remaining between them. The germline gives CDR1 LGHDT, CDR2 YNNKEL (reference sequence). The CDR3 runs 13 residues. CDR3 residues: CASSHRVNQPQHF. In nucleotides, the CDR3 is TGTGCCAGCAGCCACAGGGTCAATCAGCCCCAGCATTTT.

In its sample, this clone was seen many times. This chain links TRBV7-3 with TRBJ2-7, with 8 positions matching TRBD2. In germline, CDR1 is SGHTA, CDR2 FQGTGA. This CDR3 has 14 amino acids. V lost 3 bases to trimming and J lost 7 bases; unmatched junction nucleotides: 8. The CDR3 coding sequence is TGTGCCAGCAGCTTGACGGCGGGAGGTAATGAGCAGTACTTC. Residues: CASSLTAGGNEQYF.

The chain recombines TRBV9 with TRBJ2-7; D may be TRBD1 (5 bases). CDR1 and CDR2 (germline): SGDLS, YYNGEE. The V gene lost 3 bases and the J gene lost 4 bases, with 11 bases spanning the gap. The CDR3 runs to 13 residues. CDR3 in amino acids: CASSARVGYEQYF. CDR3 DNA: TGTGCCAGCAGCGCCAGGGTGGGTTACGAGCAGTACTTC.

The CDR3 coding sequence is TGTGCCAGCACCAAGGGGGACAGGGAGGATACGCAGTATTTT. This encodes CASTKGDREDTQYF. The chain couples TRBV2 to TRBJ2-3, with 9 bases that match TRBD1. The CDR3 length is 14 residues. The germline CDR1 and CDR2 sequences are SNHLY and FYNNEI. J was trimmed by 6 bases and V by 7 bases; bases with no gene match: 8.

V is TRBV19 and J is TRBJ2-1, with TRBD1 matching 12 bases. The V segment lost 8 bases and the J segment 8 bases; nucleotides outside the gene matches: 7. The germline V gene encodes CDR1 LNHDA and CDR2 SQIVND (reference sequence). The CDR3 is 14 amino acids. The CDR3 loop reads CASGPGQGAYEQFF. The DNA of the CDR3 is TGTGCCAGTGGGCCGGGACAGGGGGCCTATGAGCAGTTCTTC.

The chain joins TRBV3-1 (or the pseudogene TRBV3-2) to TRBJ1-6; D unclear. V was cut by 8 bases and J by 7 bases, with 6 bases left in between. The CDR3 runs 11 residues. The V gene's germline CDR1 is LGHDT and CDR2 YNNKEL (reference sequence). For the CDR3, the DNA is TGTGCCAGCGGGCAGAATTCACCCCTCCACTTT. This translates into CASGQNSPLHF.

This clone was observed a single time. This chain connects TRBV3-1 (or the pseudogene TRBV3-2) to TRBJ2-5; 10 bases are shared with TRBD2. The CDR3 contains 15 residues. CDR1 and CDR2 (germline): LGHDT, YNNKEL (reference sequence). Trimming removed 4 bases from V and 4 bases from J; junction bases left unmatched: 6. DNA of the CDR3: TGTGCCAGCAGCCTTAGCGGGGGGCCCCCAGAGACCCAGTACTTC. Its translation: CASSLSGGPPETQYF.

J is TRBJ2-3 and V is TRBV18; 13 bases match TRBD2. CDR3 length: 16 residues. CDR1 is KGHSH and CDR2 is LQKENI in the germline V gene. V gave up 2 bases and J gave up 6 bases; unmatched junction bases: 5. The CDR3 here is CASSPRTSGRWDTQYF. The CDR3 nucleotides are TGTGCCAGCTCACCAAGGACTAGCGGGAGATGGGATACGCAGTATTTT.

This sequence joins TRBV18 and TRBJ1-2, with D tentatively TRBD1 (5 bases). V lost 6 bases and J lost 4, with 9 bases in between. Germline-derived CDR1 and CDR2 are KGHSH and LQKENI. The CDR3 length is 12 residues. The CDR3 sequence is CASSPDTYGYTF. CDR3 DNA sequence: TGTGCCAGCTCGCCGGACACCTATGGCTACACCTTC.

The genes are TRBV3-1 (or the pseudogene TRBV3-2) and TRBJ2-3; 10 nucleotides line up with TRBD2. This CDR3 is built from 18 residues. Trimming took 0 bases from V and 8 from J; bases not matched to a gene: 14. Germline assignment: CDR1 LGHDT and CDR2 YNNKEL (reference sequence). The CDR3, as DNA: TGTGCCAGCAGCCAAGAAGGCGGGTTTCTAGCGGGAGTAGGTACGCAGTATTTT. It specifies CASSQEGGFLAGVGTQYF.